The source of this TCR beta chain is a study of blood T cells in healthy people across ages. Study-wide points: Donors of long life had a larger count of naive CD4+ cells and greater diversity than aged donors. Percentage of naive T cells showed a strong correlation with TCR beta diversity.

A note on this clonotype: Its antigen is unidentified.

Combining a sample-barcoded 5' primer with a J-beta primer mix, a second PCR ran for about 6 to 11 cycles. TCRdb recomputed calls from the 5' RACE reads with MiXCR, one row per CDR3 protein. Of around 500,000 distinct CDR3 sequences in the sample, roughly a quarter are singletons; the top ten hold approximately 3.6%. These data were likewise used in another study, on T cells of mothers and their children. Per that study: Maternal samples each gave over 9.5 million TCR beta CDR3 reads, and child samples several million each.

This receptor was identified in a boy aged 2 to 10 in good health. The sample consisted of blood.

The CDR3 reads CSAILGTDQETQYF. The CDR3 region has the DNA TGCAGTGCTATCTTGGGGACGGATCAAGAGACCCAGTACTTC. This chain links TRBV20-1 with TRBJ2-5; perhaps D is TRBD1 or TRBD2 (5 bases each). This CDR3 spans 14 amino acids. Germline CDR1 is DFQATT and CDR2 is SNEGSKA (reference sequence). The V end was cut by 4 bases, the J end by 2 bases, with 14 bases between.